These 17 T cell receptor beta chains came from one sample sequenced in a study of T-cell memory formation after mild COVID-19. TCRdb re-called the 5' RACE reads with MiXCR, one entry per CDR3 protein. The sample lists 300,000 to 350,000 distinct CDR3 sequences, approximately 15% occurring once. The sequencing sample was made of PBMCs or a T cell subset sorted from them (not recorded which). The receptor set was obtained from a man between 18 and 35 years old who had mild COVID-19 (a few samples of this study predate the infection). Cell type and time point are not known.

This clonotype was counted between two and nine times. V is TRBV20-1 and J is TRBJ2-3, with TRBD1 as a possible D gene (5 bases). The germline CDR1 and CDR2 sequences are DFQATT and SNEGSKA (reference sequence). V was pared by 0 bases and J by 2 bases, with 12 bases between. The CDR3 is 15 residues long. CDR3 protein: CSARDRAGPTDTQYF. The CDR3 DNA reads as TGCAGTGCTAGAGATCGGGCAGGGCCCACAGATACGCAGTATTTT.

The chain couples TRBV9 to TRBJ1-2, with TRBD1 matching 9 bases. This CDR3 has 15 residues. The junction had 9 bases not matched to a gene; V was cut back by 3 bases and J by 6 bases. CDR1 is SGDLS and CDR2 is YYNGEE in the germline V gene. CDR3 loop: CASSALGQGPDGYTF. For the CDR3, the DNA is TGTGCCAGCAGCGCGTTAGGACAGGGGCCTGATGGCTACACCTTC.

The rearrangement uses TRBV6-1 and TRBJ1-5, with a tentative D call TRBD1 (5 bases). With 1 base removed from V and 5 bases from J, the gap between germline ends came to 9 bases. This CDR3 comprises 14 residues. Germline V gives CDR1 MNHNS, CDR2 SASEGT. CDR3 loop: CASSEGGIYQPQHF. The CDR3, as DNA: TGTGCCAGCAGTGAAGGGGGCATCTATCAGCCCCAGCATTTT.

The sample holds one count of this clonotype. The J gene is TRBJ1-1, the V gene TRBV7-9; no reliable D call. The germline CDR1 and CDR2 sequences are SEHNR and FQNEAQ (reference sequence). Deletions cut 1 base from V and 4 bases from J, with 13 bases between. The CDR3 consists of 15 residues. The CDR3 here is CASSLVPGGSTEAFF. The DNA of the CDR3 is TGTGCCAGCAGCTTAGTCCCAGGCGGGAGCACTGAAGCTTTCTTT. Combining the CDR3 with reference TRBV7-9 and TRBJ1-1 gives the whole variable domain DTGVSQNPRHKITKRGQNVTFRCDPISEHNRLYWYRQTLGQGPEFLTYFQNEAQLEKSRLLSDRFSAERPKGSFSTLEIQRTEQGDSAMYLCASSLVPGGSTEAFFGQGTRLTVV.

The chain employs TRBV12-3 or TRBV12-4 and TRBJ1-5; D is unresolved. The CDR3 spans 15 residues. Trimming pared 3 bases from V and 3 bases from J, leaving 12 bases between. The CDR3 DNA reads TGTGCCAGCAGTTTCGTTGGGCAGCACAATCAGCCCCAGCATTTT. Its protein is CASSFVGQHNQPQHF.

This clonotype was counted a few times. This sequence joins TRBV19 and TRBJ2-5, with 7 bases aligning to TRBD1. The V segment lost 4 bases and the J segment 3 bases; nucleotides outside the gene matches: 5. The CDR3 is made up of 14 amino acids. The V gene's germline CDR1 is LNHDA and CDR2 SQIVND (reference sequence). The CDR3 bases are TGTGCCAGTAGTAGGACAGGACAAGAAGAGACCCAGTACTTC. The encoded protein is CASSRTGQEETQYF.

The chain has TRBV20-1 and TRBJ2-7; 11 nucleotides agree with TRBD1. The CDR3 totals 15 residues. Germline V CDR1 and CDR2: DFQATT, SNEGSKA (reference sequence). V shed 6 bases and J 3 bases; nucleotides not matched to a gene: 10. This CDR3 is CSATGQGAIGYEQYF. The CDR3 nucleotides read TGCAGTGCCACTGGACAGGGGGCGATCGGCTACGAGCAGTACTTC.

This chain joins TRBV6-2 or TRBV6-3 and TRBJ2-7; weak D call: TRBD2 (6 bases). The CDR3 contains 15 residues. V was shortened by 2 bases and J by 4 bases, with 15 bases between the two germline ends. Germline V gene lookup returns CDR1 MNHEY and CDR2 SVGEGT. The CDR3 here is CASSYEVQSGYEQYF. In DNA form, the CDR3 reads TGTGCCAGCAGTTACGAGGTACAAAGCGGGTACGAGCAGTACTTC.

This clonotype was detected only a few times. This rearrangement joins TRBV11-2 to TRBJ2-7, with TRBD1 matching over 9 bases. V lost 1 base and J lost 5; bases outside the gene matches: 12. Germline CDR1 is SGHAT and CDR2 is FQNNGV. The CDR3 length is 17 residues. The CDR3 sequence is CASSLGRLGQGFHEQYF. The CDR3 nucleotides are TGTGCCAGCAGCTTAGGCAGACTAGGACAGGGGTTCCACGAGCAGTACTTC.

The gene calls are TRBV27 and TRBJ2-1, with D maybe TRBD2 (6 bases). There are 16 residues in the CDR3. V was clipped by 3 bases and J by 0 bases, with 12 bases between them. Germline CDR1 reads MNHEY; CDR2 reads SMNVEV (reference sequence). The chain's CDR3 is CASSLDGGSSYNEQFF. The CDR3 DNA follows: TGTGCCAGCAGTTTGGATGGAGGGAGCTCCTACAATGAGCAGTTCTTC.

This clonotype was counted only a few times. The chain uses TRBV5-1 and TRBJ1-1; 7 positions agree with TRBD1. Germline CDR1 reads SGHRS; CDR2 reads YFSETQ. The CDR3 length is 15 residues. V shed 2 bases and J 4 bases; nucleotides not matched to a gene: 8. CDR3 protein: CASSFSGTAGTEAFF. In DNA form, the CDR3 reads TGCGCCAGCAGCTTTTCGGGGACAGCTGGCACTGAAGCTTTCTTT.

This chain connects TRBV6-6 to TRBJ1-6, with 9 positions matching TRBD1. The CDR3 length is 16 residues. Germline V lookup: CDR1 MNHNY, CDR2 SVGAGI (reference sequence). After removal of 5 bases from V and 9 bases from J, the junction contained 11 bases not matched to a gene. This CDR3 is CASSPTGGIRGSPLHF. The CDR3 DNA reads as TGTGCCAGCAGTCCTACAGGGGGCATTCGGGGTTCACCCCTCCACTTT.

This clonotype has more than one count but fewer than ten. V usage is TRBV4-1 and J usage is TRBJ2-5; unclear D gene. V was shortened by 2 bases and J by 4 bases, with 8 bases between the two germline ends. The CDR3 loop spans 13 amino acids. CDR1 is MGHRA, CDR2 YSYEKL, per germline. CDR3 in DNA: TGCGCCAGCAGCCAATTGGGCTTAGAGACCCAGTACTTC. Encoded protein: CASSQLGLETQYF.

This clonotype appeared a few times. The CDR3 loop reads CASSMRDRLPYEQYF. CDR3 in DNA: TGTGCCAGTAGTATGCGGGACAGACTACCGTACGAGCAGTACTTC. This chain uses TRBV19 with TRBJ2-7; the D gene is possibly TRBD1 (7 bases). Germline V lookup: CDR1 LNHDA, CDR2 SQIVND (reference sequence). The V end lost 3 bases, the J end lost 4 bases, and 16 bases lay between the germline ends. The CDR3 has 15 amino acids.

The rearrangement joins TRBV9 to TRBJ2-5, with 9 positions matching TRBD1. J was trimmed by 7 bases and V by 4 bases; bases with no gene match: 8. The germline V gene encodes CDR1 SGDLS and CDR2 YYNGEE. The CDR3 covers 14 residues. The chain's CDR3 is CASSFGTGMGTQYF. The DNA of the CDR3 is TGTGCCAGCAGCTTCGGGACAGGGATGGGGACCCAGTACTTC.

This chain uses TRBV4-2 with TRBJ1-5, with D maybe TRBD1 (5 bases). Germline V gene data show CDR1 as LGHNA and CDR2 as YNFKEQ. The ends were cut back, 0 bases at V and 5 bases at J, with 14 bases in the middle. The CDR3 is 16 residues long. This CDR3 reads CASSQDLETAYQPQHF. The DNA for the CDR3 is TGTGCCAGCAGCCAAGATCTGGAGACAGCCTATCAGCCCCAGCATTTT.

This clonotype was counted at least ten times. V and J are TRBV5-1 and TRBJ2-4; tentative D call: TRBD1 (5 bases). Trimming took off 1 base at V and 2 bases at J, with 10 bases between the two ends. CDR3 length: 15 amino acids. CDR1 and CDR2 from the germline V gene are SGHRS and YFSETQ. This CDR3 is CASSLLAGPKNIQYF. As DNA, the CDR3 is TGCGCCAGCAGCTTGCTTGCAGGGCCCAAAAACATTCAGTACTTC. Filled out from reference TRBV5-1 and TRBJ2-4, the complete variable domain reads KAGVTQTPRYLIKTRGQQVTLSCSPISGHRSVSWYQQTPGQGLQFLFEYFSETQRNKGNFPGRFSGRQFSNSRSEMNVSTLELGDSALYLCASSLLAGPKNIQYFGAGTRLSVL.